This entry is about one TCR beta chain. A much bigger clone sits one base away, suggesting this may be a read error. The germline gives CDR1 SGHRS, CDR2 YFSETQ. This CDR3 comprises 16 residues. The TCR beta library used iRepertoire HTBI primers with Arm-PCR amplification of CDR3. TCRdb recomputed calls from the multiplex PCR reads with MiXCR, one row per CDR3 protein. The data contain around 320,000 distinct CDR3 sequences, 15% to 20% of them seen just once; the ten biggest clones take up approximately 30%. This sample is drawn from a study of regulatory T cells in long-lasting Graves disease. Time point specified: newly diagnosed GD, antithyroid drugs for less than 3 months. The TCR library used RNA extracted from PBMCs. These data also featured in a second study, about T cells in Graves' hyperthyroidism and ophthalmopathy. That source reports: Most thyroid clonotypes that were expanded above 0.001 also turned up in blood.

The receptor comes from a man aged 35 to 55 with Graves disease. The rearrangement links TRBV5-1 to TRBJ1-3; D is uncertain. The starting material was peripheral blood mononuclear cells (PBMCs), obtained at new diagnosis, from a patient treated with antithyroid drugs. Written as DNA, the CDR3 is TGCGCCAGCAGCTTGGATCTGATAATCTCTGGAAACACCATACATTTT. Its protein product is CASSLDLIISGNTIHF. Complete variable domain (other parts from reference TRBV5-1 and TRBJ1-3): KAGVTQTPRYLIKTRGQQVTLSCSPISGHRSVSWYQQTPGQGLQFLFEYFSETQRNKGNFPGRFSGRQFSNSRSEMNVSTLELGDSALYLCASSLDLIISGNTIHFGEGSWLTVV.